This T cell receptor (beta chain) was identified during a study of graft-versus-host responses after intestinal transplantation. Comment on this clone: Its antigen remains unknown.

This CDR3 region has 15 residues. Germline values: CDR1 LNHDA, CDR2 SQIVND (reference sequence). V lost 3 bases and J lost 4; bases outside the gene matches: 6. Sequencing was performed with immunoSEQ multiplex PCR; in TCRdb, only in-frame clones are kept and a portion is missing. The sample carries about 110,000 clones, about 91% recorded once. This receptor was obtained from a human donor who was the organ donor for an intestinal transplant. Sample: unstimulated CD4+ T cells sorted from spleen or lymph node cells, taken before transplant. The chain uses TRBV19 and TRBJ2-7; TRBD1 agrees at 10 bases. CDR3 region: CASSMGQGRIYEQYF. Here the CDR3 DNA reads TGTGCCAGTAGTATGGGACAGGGGAGAATTTACGAGCAGTACTTC.